The source of this T cell receptor (beta chain) is a study of blood T cell repertoires in COVID-19. As for the study in general: Specimens from acute and convalescent COVID-19 originated in the United States, Italy and Spain. The cDNA or gDNA used as material had been derived from T cells, B-cell-depleted T cells, or PBMCs.

In the study's own analysis: Reference gene primer amplification yielded estimated nucleated cell counts. Measured with immunoSEQ multiplex PCR; TCRdb has only the in-frame clones, and not every one. V, J and clone size derive from that table, while D and trimming were established from the DNA sequence. The table lists roughly 59,000 clones, almost 80% of them singletons. The TCR sequence derives from a man older than 75 with acute or convalescent COVID-19. The sequenced sample consisted of peripheral blood.

Here the CDR3 reads CASSSNHNEQFF. The CDR3 nucleotides read TGTGCCAGCAGCTCAAATCACAATGAGCAGTTCTTC. The chain uses TRBV5-4 and TRBJ2-1; D gene unclear. The ends were cut back, 3 bases at V and 5 bases at J, with 6 bases in the middle. The CDR3 extends over 12 amino acids. Germline lookup yields CDR1 SGHNT and CDR2 YYREEE (reference sequence).